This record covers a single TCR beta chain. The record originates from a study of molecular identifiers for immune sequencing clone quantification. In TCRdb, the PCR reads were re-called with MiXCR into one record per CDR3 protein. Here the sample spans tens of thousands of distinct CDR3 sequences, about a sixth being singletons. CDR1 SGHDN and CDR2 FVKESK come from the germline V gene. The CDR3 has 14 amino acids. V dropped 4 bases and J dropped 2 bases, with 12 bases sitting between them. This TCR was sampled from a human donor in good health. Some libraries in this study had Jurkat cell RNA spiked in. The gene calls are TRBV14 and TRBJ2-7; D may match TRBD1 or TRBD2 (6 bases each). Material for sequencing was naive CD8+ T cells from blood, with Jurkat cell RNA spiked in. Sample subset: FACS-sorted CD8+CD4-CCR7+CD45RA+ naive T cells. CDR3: CASSLRDNPYEQYF. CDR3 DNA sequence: TGTGCCAGCAGCCTGCGGGACAACCCCTACGAGCAGTACTTC. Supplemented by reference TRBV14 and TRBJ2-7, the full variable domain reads EAGVTQFPSHSVIEKGQTVTLRCDPISGHDNLYWYRRVMGKEIKFLLHFVKESKQDESGMPNNRFLAERTGGTYSTLKVQPAELEDSGVYFCASSLRDNPYEQYFGPGTRLTVT.